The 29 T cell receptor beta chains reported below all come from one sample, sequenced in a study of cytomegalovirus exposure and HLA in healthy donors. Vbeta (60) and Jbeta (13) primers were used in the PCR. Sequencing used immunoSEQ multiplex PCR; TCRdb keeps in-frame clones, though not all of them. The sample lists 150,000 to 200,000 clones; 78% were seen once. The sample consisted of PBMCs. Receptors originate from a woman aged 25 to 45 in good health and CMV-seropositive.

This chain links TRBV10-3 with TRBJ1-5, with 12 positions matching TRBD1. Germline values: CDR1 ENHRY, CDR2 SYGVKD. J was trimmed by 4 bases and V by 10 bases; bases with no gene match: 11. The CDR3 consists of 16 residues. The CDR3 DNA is TGTGCCACACATACCGGGACAGGGGGCTCAAATCAGCCCCAGCATTTT. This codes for CATHTGTGGSNQPQHF.

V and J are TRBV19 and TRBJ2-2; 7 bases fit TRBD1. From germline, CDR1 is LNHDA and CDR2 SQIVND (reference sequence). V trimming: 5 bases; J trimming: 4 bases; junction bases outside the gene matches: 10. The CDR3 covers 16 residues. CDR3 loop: CASSHYRGKGTGELFF. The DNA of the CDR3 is TGTGCCAGTAGTCACTACAGGGGCAAGGGCACCGGGGAGCTGTTTTTT.

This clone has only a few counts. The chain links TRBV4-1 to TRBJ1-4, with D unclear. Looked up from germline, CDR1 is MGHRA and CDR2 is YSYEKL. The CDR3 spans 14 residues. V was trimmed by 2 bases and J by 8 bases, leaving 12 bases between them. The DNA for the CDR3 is TGCGCCAGCAGCCAAAGCCCATCGAGGGAAAAACTGTTTTTT. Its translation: CASSQSPSREKLFF.

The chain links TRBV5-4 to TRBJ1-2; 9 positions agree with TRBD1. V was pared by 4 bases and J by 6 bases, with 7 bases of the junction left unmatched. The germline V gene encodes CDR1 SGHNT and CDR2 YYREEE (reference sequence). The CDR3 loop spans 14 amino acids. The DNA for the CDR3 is TGTGCCAGCAGCCCGTGGACAGGGGAGGATGGCTACACCTTC. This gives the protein CASSPWTGEDGYTF.

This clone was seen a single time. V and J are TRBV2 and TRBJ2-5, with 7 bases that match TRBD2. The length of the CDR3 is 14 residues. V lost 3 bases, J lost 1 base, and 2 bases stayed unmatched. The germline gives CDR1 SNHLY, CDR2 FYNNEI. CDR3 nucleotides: TGTGCCAGCAGTGACCGGGAGGTCCAAGAGACCCAGTACTTC. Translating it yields CASSDREVQETQYF.

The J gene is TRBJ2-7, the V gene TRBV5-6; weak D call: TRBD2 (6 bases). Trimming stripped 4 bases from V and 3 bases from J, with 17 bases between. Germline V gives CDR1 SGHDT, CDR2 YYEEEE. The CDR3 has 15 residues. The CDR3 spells CASSNEGSGLYEQYF. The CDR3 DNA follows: TGTGCCAGCAGCAATGAGGGTAGCGGACTCTACGAGCAGTACTTC.

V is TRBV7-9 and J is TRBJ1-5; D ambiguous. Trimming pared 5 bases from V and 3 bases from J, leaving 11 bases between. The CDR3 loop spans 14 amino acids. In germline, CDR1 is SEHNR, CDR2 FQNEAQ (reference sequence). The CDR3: CASSLDGYNQPQHF. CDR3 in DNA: TGTGCCAGCAGCCTAGACGGTTACAATCAGCCCCAGCATTTT. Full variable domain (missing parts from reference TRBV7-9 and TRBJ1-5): DTGVSQNPRHKITKRGQNVTFRCDPISEHNRLYWYRQTLGQGPEFLTYFQNEAQLEKSRLLSDRFSAERPKGSFSTLEIQRTEQGDSAMYLCASSLDGYNQPQHFGDGTRLSIL.

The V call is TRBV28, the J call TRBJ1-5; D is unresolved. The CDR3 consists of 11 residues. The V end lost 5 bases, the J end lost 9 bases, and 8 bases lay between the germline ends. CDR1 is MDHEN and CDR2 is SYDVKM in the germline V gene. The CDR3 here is CASSPLGPQHF. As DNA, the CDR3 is TGTGCCAGCAGTCCCCTCGGGCCCCAGCATTTT.

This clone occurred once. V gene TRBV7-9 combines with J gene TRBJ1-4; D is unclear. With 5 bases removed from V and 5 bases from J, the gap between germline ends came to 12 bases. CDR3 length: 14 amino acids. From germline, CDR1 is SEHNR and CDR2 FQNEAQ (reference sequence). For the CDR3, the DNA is TGTGCCAGCAGCCCGACCGCGGCAAATGAAAAACTGTTTTTT. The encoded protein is CASSPTAANEKLFF.

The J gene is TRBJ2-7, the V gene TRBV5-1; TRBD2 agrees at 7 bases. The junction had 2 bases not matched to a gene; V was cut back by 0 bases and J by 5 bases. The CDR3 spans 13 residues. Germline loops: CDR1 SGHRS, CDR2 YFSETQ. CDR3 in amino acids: CASSLAGRDEQYF. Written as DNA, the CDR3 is TGCGCCAGCAGCTTGGCAGGGAGGGACGAGCAGTACTTC.

This CDR3 reads CASSLQGRETQYF. In DNA form, the CDR3 reads TGTGCCAGCAGTTTACAGGGGCGGGAGACCCAGTACTTC. The chain links TRBV28 to TRBJ2-5, with a weak D call TRBD1 (6 bases). The germline V gene encodes CDR1 MDHEN and CDR2 SYDVKM. V was shortened by 2 bases and J by 5 bases, with 9 bases between the two germline ends. The CDR3 loop spans 13 amino acids. The whole variable domain, remainder taken from reference TRBV28 and TRBJ2-5, is DVKVTQSSRYLVKRTGEKVFLECVQDMDHENMFWYRQDPGLGLRLIYFSYDVKMKEKGDIPEGYSVSREKKERFSLILESASTNQTSMYLCASSLQGRETQYFGPGTRLLVL.

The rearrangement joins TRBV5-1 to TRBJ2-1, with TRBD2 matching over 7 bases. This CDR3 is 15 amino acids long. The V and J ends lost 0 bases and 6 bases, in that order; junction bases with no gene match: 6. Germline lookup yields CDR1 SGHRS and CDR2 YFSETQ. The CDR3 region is CASSLVGLDRNEQFF. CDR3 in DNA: TGCGCCAGCAGCTTGGTAGGACTAGATCGCAATGAGCAGTTCTTC. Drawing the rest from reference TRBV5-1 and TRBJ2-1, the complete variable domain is KAGVTQTPRYLIKTRGQQVTLSCSPISGHRSVSWYQQTPGQGLQFLFEYFSETQRNKGNFPGRFSGRQFSNSRSEMNVSTLELGDSALYLCASSLVGLDRNEQFFGPGTRLTVL.

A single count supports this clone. The DNA of the CDR3 is TGTGCCAGCAGTTACTATGAGACAGGCAATGAAAAACTGTTTTTT. Its protein is CASSYYETGNEKLFF. The V and J genes are TRBV6-5 and TRBJ1-4; D perhaps matches TRBD1 (6 bases). V dropped 1 base and J dropped 5 bases, with 11 bases sitting between them. Germline V CDR1 and CDR2: MNHEY, SVGAGI. The CDR3 sequence is 15 residues long.

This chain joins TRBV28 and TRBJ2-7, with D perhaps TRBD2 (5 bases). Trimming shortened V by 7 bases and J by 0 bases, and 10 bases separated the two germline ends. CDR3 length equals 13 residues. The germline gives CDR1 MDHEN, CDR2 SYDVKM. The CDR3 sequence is CASKEVPSYEQYF. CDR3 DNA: TGTGCCAGCAAGGAGGTCCCCTCCTACGAGCAGTACTTC. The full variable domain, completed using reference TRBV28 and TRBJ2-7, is DVKVTQSSRYLVKRTGEKVFLECVQDMDHENMFWYRQDPGLGLRLIYFSYDVKMKEKGDIPEGYSVSREKKERFSLILESASTNQTSMYLCASKEVPSYEQYFGPGTRLTVT.

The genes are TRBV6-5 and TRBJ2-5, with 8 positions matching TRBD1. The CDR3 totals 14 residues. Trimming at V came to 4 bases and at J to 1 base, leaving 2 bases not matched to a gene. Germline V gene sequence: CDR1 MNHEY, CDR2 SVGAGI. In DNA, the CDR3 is TGTGCCAGCAGTTGGACAGGGAGCCAAGAGACCCAGTACTTC. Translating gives CASSWTGSQETQYF.

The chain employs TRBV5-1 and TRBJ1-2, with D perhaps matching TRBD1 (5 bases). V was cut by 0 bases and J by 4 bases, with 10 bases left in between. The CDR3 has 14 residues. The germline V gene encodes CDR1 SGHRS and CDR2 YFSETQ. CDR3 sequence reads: CASSLEGAIYGYTF. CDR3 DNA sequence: TGCGCCAGCAGCTTGGAAGGGGCAATCTATGGCTACACCTTC.

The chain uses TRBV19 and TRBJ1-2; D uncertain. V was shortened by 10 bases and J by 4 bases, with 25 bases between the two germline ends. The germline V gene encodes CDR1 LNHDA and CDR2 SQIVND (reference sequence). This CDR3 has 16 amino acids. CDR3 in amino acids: CATTFRTGNPIYGYTF. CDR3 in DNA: TGTGCCACAACATTCCGGACGGGGAATCCTATCTATGGCTACACCTTC.

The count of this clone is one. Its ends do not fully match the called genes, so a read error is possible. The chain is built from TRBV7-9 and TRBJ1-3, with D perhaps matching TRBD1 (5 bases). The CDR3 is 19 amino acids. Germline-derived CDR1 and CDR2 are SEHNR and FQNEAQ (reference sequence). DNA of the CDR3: TGTTCCAGCACCTTCCCATTTTGGCAGGGAACTCCCTCTGGAAACACCATATATTTT. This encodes CSSTFPFWQGTPSGNTIYF.

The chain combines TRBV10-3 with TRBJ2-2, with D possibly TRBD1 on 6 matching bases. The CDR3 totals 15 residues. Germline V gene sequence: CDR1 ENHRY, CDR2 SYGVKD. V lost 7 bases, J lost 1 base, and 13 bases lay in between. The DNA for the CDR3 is TGTGCCATCACTGGAACGACAGGGAACACCGGGGAGCTGTTTTTT. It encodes CAITGTTGNTGELFF.

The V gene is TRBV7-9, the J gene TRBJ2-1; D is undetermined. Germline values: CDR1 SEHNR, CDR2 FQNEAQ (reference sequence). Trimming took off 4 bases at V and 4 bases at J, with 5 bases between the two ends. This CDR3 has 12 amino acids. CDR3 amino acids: CASSSFYNEQFF. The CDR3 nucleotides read TGTGCCAGCAGCTCCTTTTACAATGAGCAGTTCTTC.

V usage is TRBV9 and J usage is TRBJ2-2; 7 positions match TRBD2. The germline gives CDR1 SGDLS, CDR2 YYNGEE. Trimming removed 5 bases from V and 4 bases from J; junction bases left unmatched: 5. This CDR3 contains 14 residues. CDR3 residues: CASRGREGTGELFF. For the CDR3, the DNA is TGTGCCAGCAGAGGCAGGGAGGGCACCGGGGAGCTGTTTTTT.

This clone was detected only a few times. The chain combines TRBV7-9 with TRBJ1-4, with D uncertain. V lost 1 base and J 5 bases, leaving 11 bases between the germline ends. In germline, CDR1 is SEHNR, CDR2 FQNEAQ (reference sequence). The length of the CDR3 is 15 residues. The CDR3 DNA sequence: TGTGCCAGCAGCTTAGGTGACACGGCCAATGAAAAACTGTTTTTT. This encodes CASSLGDTANEKLFF.

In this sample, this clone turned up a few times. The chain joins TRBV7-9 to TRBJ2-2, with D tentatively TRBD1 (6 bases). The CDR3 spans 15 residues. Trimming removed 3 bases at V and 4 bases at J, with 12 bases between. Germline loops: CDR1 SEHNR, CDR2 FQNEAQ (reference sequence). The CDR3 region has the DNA TGTGCCAGCAGCTTCCGCAGGGGCGGCACCGGGGAGCTGTTTTTT. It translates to CASSFRRGGTGELFF. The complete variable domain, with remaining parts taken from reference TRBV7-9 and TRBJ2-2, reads DTGVSQNPRHKITKRGQNVTFRCDPISEHNRLYWYRQTLGQGPEFLTYFQNEAQLEKSRLLSDRFSAERPKGSFSTLEIQRTEQGDSAMYLCASSFRRGGTGELFFGEGSRLTVL.

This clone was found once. The CDR3 coding sequence is TGCGCCAGCAGCACCGGGACAGGGTCGTACACCGGGGAGCTGTTTTTT. It yields the protein CASSTGTGSYTGELFF. The V and J genes are TRBV10-1 and TRBJ2-2; TRBD1 matches 9 bases. This CDR3 spans 16 amino acids. Germline V gene data show CDR1 as WNHNN and CDR2 as SYGVQD (reference sequence). V lost 6 bases and J lost 3; bases outside the gene matches: 8.

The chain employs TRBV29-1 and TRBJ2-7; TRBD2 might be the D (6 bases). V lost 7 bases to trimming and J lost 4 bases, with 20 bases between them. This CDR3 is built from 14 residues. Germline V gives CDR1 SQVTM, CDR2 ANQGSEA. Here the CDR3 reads CSGSLTGDPYEQYF. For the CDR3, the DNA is TGCAGCGGATCCTTGACGGGAGATCCGTACGAGCAGTACTTC.

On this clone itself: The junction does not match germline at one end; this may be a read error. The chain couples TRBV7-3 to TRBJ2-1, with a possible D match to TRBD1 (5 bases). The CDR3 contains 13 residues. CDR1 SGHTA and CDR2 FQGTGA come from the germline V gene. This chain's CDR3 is CASSLSPGQGLIF. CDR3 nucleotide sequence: TGTGCCAGCAGCTTAAGCCCAGGCCAGGGTTTGATCTTC. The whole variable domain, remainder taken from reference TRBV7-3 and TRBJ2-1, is GAGVSQTPSNKVTEKGKYVELRCDPISGHTALYWYRQSLGQGPEFLIYFQGTGAADDSGLPNDRFFAVRPEGSVSTLKIQRTERGDSAVYLCASSLSPGQGLIFGPGTRLTVL.

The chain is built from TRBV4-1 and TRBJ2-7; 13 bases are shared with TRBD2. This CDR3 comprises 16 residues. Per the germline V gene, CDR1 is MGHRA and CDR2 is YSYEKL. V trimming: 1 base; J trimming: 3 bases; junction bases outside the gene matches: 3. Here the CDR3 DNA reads TGCGCCAGCAGCCAAGGGGGACTAGCGGGGAACTACGAGCAGTACTTC. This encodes CASSQGGLAGNYEQYF.

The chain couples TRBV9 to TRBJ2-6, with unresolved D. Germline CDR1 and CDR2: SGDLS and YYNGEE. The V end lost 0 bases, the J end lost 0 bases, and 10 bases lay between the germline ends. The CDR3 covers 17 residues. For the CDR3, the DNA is TGTGCCAGCAGCGTAGGGCTAGTGGGCTCTGGGGCCAACGTCCTGACTTTC. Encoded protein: CASSVGLVGSGANVLTF.

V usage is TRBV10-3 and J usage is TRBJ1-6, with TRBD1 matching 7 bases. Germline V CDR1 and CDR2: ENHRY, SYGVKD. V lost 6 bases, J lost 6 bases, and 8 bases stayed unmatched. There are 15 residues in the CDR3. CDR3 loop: CAISPKTGFNSPLHF. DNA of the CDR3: TGTGCCATCAGCCCCAAGACAGGGTTTAATTCACCCCTCCACTTT.